This section outlines one T cell receptor (beta chain) sequence together with its context. This sample was taken from a study of blood T cell repertoires in COVID-19. The table came from immunoSEQ multiplex PCR; TCRdb's copy has only in-frame clones and leaves some out. Seen here are some 120,000 clones, 70% to 85% observed once, and the top ten hold less than 15%. The specimen sequenced was peripheral blood. The clonotype originates from an older woman with acute or convalescent COVID-19.

The CDR3 reads CASRGGRGGYTF. CDR3 sequence (DNA): TGTGCCAGCAGGGGAGGGAGAGGTGGCTACACCTTC. The chain has TRBV12-3 or TRBV12-4 and TRBJ1-2; D gene unclear. Trimming took 6 bases from V and 7 from J, leaving 12 bases between them. There are 12 residues in the CDR3.